This T cell receptor beta chain appears in the sequencing data of a study of cytomegalovirus exposure and HLA in healthy donors (dated by TCRdb to 2016 to 2017). Study-level background: According to an earlier analysis of 587 of the donors, about 190 million T cells yielded 100 million or so unique TCR beta sequences and about 280 Gb of sequence data. The number of donors typed differed by locus, with 629-630 for A, B, C, DRB1 and DQB1, 522 for DQA1, over 600 for DPA1, and some 450 for DPB1. A few DR-DQ haplotypes were treated as single units for association and clustering because of strong linkage in the cohort. Of the 300 to 500 genotyped donors, over 80% were placed in the genetic ancestry cluster associated with self-reported Caucasian donors. All discovery cohort repertoires had been generated using a single sequencing platform. The aim of the study was to test whether cataloging public T cell receptors could identify signatures of past pathogen exposure. An early release that covered about 640 HLA-typed donors contained around 300 gigabases of sequencing data and 85 million to 100 million unique TCR sequences. A later genetic analysis used genome-wide SNP genotypes for about 60% of the roughly 700 donors, treating that subset as a discovery cohort. To study patterns of TCR occurrence, a later analysis re-analyzed previously published TCR beta repertoires from around 670 donors and added high-resolution HLA genotyping. To predict cytomegalovirus infection status, the study brought together high-throughput TCR immunosequencing, statistical association of individual TCRs with disease status, and machine learning. To decide whether each TCR beta V gene segment behaved as functional or pseudogenic, an earlier analysis of 587 of the donors relied on high-throughput TCR beta sequencing. A separate validation cohort of some 130 different subjects was used in addition to the approximately 670-subject first cohort. Donor age, sex, ethnicity and CMV serostatus were compiled together with the repertoire data. The later analysis used no new phenotypic data to find candidate immune exposures, relying instead on TCR beta sequences and their occurrence across donors. Both class I and class II loci were covered by HLA typing, at four-digit resolution. On average, 235,054 unique TCR beta nucleotide sequences were sequenced per donor among 350 to 400 genotyped donors of the cohort, with about 17% of those sequences being non-productive. The study profiled the T cell repertoires of fewer than 850 subjects by immunosequencing and related them to cytomegalovirus serostatus.

Libraries were built with the immunoSEQ multiplex PCR assay. A mixture of 60 forward primers for TCR Vbeta segments and 13 reverse primers for TCR Jbeta segments was used in the multiplex PCR. The CDR3 region of rearranged TCR beta genes was amplified from genomic DNA by a multiplex PCR assay. On the Illumina HiSeq System, the amplified TCR beta libraries were sequenced as 87-base-pair reads. As for the authors' bioinformatics: In a later analysis, approximately 74 million unique TCR beta chains were counted across the 500 to 850 repertoires, and roughly 9.9 million of these chains were shared by at least two donors. To remove PCR and sequencing errors, raw reads were error-corrected and collapsed into unique sequences using a nearest-neighbor algorithm that merged closely related sequences. CDR3 sequences were aligned to IMGT reference sequences to assign V, D and J gene segments. Each retained sequence needed at least a six-nucleotide match to both a V gene segment and a J gene segment. Rearrangements were called productive when the CDR3 lacked stop codons and stayed in frame with V and J; all others were non-productive. Following IMGT convention, CDR3 was defined as the stretch from the second conserved V-encoded cysteine up to the conserved J-encoded phenylalanine. The earlier analysis of a few hundred of the donors excluded sequences that lacked an unambiguous match to a single V gene segment. In an earlier analysis of around 600 of the donors, V segments were called functional above 56.7% productive rearrangements and were called segregating when the between-donor standard deviation exceeded 5%. To diagnose cytomegalovirus status from the catalog of TCR beta chain sequences, a statistical classification framework was built. In a later analysis, TCR nucleotide sequences were compared against IMGT/GENE-DB human TR gene sequences so that V and J genes could be assigned. Using the TCRdist pipeline, a later analysis assigned CDR3 sequences along with most-parsimonious VDJ recombination scenarios. A later analysis defined each TCR beta chain by its CDR3 amino acid sequence plus V-gene family, and excluded reads lacking a unique V-gene family. A later analysis removed 550 to 700 highly shared, low-generation-probability nucleotide sequences to deal with suspected cross-contamination and a sequencing artifact. A later analysis calculated a clonal expansion index for each public chain from normalized within-repertoire ranks of inferred template counts. In a later analysis, generation probabilities were computed with a VDJ recombination model fitted to out-of-frame rearrangements, and the resulting probabilities were checked against IGoR. In a later analysis, hypergeometric tests were used to score TCR-TCR, TCR-HLA and TCR-CMV co-occurrence, with a repertoire-size bias correction applied to TCR pairs. To estimate false discovery rates, a later analysis permuted the HLA or CMV assignments 20 times. In a later analysis, co-occurring TCRs were grouped using DBSCAN, and TCRdist sequence similarity was added for clustering within HLA-allele-positive subsets. For co-occurrence clustering, repertoires with fewer than 30,000 or more than 120,000 public chains were excluded, along with 5 or 6 repertoires with anomalous nucleotide sharing. This immuneACCESS table, as held by TCRdb, lists in-frame sequences with V and J called but not all clones. Of the missing ones, under half trace to an unresolved V gene in checked studies; the others have no known cause. From that table come the V and J calls and clone size; the DNA was used to work out D and trimming. This sample has about 170,000 clones in its table, and 75% to 90% of those were observed once. The top ten hold about 2.3% of the sample.

The cohort was made up of approximately 670 healthy bone marrow donors. At the time of sampling, all cohort members were nominally healthy, though unrecorded immune exposures were likely present. The donor tested CMV seronegative and was one of the 352 seronegative cohort members. A peripheral blood sample was collected from each donor, and TCR beta sequencing was performed on peripheral blood mononuclear cells. Genomic DNA extraction from the blood cell samples was performed with the Qiagen DNeasy Blood Extraction Kit. The germline V gene (reference sequence) provides CDR1 MNHNY and CDR2 SVGAGI. The CDR3 starts with the cysteine, ends with the phenylalanine, and has 12 residues. Solely the CDR3 DNA is kept, with 36 bases framed from the first base. Relative to germline, V is 7 bases shorter and J is 5 bases shorter, with 10 bases between their ends. In the case of this clone: Its cognate antigen has yet to be identified. Base qualities were left out, and no much larger clone turns up one base away.

Here is what the overall study found, with its caveats: The cohort was sequenced for TCR beta chains only, and without alpha or paired-chain data the features that could be detected were limited. The authors suggested that the approach could potentially be generalized to other disease states and immunological phenotypes. Three of the identified cytomegalovirus-associated TCR beta chains were confirmed in vitro to be specific for cytomegalovirus antigens. A later genetic analysis associated a missense DCLRE1C variant with V-gene and J-gene trimming of TCR beta chains, and an independent cohort replicated the association. Compared with equally common non-associated chains, HLA-associated TCR beta chains in a later analysis were more clonally expanded and had lower generation probabilities. In a later genetic analysis, fewer N-insertions in productive TCRs were reported among donors in an Asian-associated ancestry cluster than the approximately 670-donor mean. Sequencing depth was assumed to be roughly uniform across donors in the presence/absence analyses, though that assumption may not hold. An earlier analysis of 587 of the donors showed that most TCR beta V segments appeared in productive rearrangements either about 90% or about 30% of the time, which broadly matched IMGT annotations. A further reported finding was that TCR beta sequences accurately predicted the HLA-A and HLA-B alleles for most subjects in the first cohort. Some IMGT-functional V segments, including TRBV6-2 and TRBV6-3, could not be told apart with the 87-base-pair reads, so those segments were excluded. The only immune exposure information available for the cohort was CMV serostatus. A later analysis associated approximately 17,000 TCR beta sequences with specific HLA alleles at a false discovery rate of 0.05. A group of highly shared sequence variants was considered likely to be a technical artifact of the sequencing pipeline. The classifier was reported to diagnose cytomegalovirus status with high specificity and sensitivity in both the original and validation cohorts. When HLA alleles, especially DR and DQ, strongly co-occurred, TCR associations were difficult to assign to individual alleles. In a later analysis, TCR association rates were found to vary across HLA loci, with the most associated TCRs seen for DRB1 alleles and the fewest for HLA-C alleles. While some public TCRs were present in many individuals, most TCR sequences turned up only very rarely across donors. The study gave a list of over 150 TCR beta chains associated with cytomegalovirus. HLA typing was unavailable for some donors at each locus, so association tests used only the typed subset. Several of the top co-occurrence clusters appeared to be linked to parvovirus B19, influenza, CMV and Epstein-Barr virus, according to a later analysis. In a later analysis, most CMV-associated TCR beta chains were found to appear HLA-restricted, with HLA associations seemingly driven largely by CMV exposure. Correlated functional status among segregating V segments might reflect linkage disequilibrium, but an unknown experimental factor could not be ruled out. Some 16 rarely observed V segments, including chromosome 9 orphons, were excluded from the earlier analysis of a few hundred of the donors because counts were too low.

The source is a male donor in good health and CMV-seronegative. The sequence is built from TRBV6-6 and TRBJ2-3, with TRBD2 as a weak D call on 6 bases. Specimen: PBMCs. The CDR3 amino acid sequence is: CASNRDLDTQYF. The nucleotide sequence is given as TGTGCCAGCAATCGGGACTTAGATACGCAGTATTTT.